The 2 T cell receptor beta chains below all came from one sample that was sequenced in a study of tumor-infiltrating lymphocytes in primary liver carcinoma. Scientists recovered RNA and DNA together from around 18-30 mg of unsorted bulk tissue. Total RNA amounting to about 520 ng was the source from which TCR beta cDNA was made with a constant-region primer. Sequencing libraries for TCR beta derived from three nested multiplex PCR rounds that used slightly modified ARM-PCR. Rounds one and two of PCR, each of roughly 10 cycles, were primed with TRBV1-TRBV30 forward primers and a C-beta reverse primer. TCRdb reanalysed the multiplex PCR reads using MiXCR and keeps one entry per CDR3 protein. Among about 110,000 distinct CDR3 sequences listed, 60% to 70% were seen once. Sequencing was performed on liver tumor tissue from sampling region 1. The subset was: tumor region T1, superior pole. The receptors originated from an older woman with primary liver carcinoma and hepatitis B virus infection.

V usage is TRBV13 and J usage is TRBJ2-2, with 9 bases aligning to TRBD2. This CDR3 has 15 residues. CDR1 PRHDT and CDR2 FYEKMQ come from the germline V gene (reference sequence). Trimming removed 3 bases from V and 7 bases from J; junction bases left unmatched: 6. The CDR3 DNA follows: TGTGCCAGCAGCTTCGGGACTAGCCCCGGCGGGGAGCTGTTTTTT. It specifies CASSFGTSPGGELFF. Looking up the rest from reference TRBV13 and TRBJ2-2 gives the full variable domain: AAGVIQSPRHLIKEKRETATLKCYPIPRHDTVYWYQQGPGQDPQFLISFYEKMQSDKGSIPDRFSAQQFSDYHSELNMSSLELGDSALYFCASSFGTSPGGELFFGEGSRLTVL.

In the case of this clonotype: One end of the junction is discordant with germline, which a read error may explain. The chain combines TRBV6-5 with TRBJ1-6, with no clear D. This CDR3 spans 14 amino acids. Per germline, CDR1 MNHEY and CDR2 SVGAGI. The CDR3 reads CAGRMDGVNSPLHF. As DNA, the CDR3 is TGTGCCGGCAGGATGGACGGCGTCAATTCACCCCTCCACTTT.